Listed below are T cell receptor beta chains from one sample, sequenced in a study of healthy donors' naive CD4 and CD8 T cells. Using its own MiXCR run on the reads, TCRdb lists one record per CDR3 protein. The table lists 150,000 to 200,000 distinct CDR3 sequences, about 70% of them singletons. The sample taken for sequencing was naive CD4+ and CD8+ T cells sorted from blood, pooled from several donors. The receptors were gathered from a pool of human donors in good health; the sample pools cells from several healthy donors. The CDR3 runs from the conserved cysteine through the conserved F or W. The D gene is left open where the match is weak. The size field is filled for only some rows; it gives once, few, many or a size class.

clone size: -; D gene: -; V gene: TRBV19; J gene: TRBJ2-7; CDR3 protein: CASSTGYEQYF; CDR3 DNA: TGTGCCAGTAGTACGGGCTACGAGCAGTACTTC
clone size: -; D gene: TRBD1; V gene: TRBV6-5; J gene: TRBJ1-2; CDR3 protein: CASSYLTGAGGYTF; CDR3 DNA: TGTGCCAGCAGTTACTTAACAGGGGCGGGTGGCTACACCTTC
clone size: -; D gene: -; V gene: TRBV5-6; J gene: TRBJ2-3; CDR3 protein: CASSPGPRSRADTQYF; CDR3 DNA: TGTGCCAGCAGCCCCGGGCCACGGTCCCGGGCAGATACGCAGTATTTT
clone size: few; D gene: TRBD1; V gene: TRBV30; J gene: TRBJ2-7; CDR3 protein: CARSVGGPYEQYF; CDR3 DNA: TGTGCCCGGAGTGTAGGGGGCCCCTACGAGCAGTACTTC
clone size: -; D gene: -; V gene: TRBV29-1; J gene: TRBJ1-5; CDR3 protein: CIPRAGSTQPQHF; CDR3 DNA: TGCATACCTAGGGCAGGGTCAACCCAGCCCCAGCATTTT
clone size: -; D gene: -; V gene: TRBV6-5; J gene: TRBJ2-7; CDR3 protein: CASSYSSGGSSYEQYF; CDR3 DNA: TGTGCCAGCAGTTACTCTTCTGGAGGGAGCTCCTACGAGCAGTACTTC
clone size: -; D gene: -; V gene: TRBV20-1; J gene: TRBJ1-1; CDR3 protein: CSARLAGDREAFF; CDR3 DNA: TGCAGTGCTAGGCTCGCAGGGGATCGGGAAGCTTTCTTT
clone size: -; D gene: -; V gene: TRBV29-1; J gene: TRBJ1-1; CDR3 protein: CSTSRGRTEAFF; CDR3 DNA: TGCAGCACATCAAGGGGGAGGACTGAAGCTTTCTTT
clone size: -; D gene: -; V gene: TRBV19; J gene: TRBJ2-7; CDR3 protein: CASSNLVAYEQYF; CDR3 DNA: TGTGCCAGTAGTAATCTTGTGGCCTACGAGCAGTACTTC
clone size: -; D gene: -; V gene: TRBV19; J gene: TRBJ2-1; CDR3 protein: CASSISRNNEQFF; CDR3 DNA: TGTGCCAGTAGTATAAGCCGGAACAATGAGCAGTTCTTC
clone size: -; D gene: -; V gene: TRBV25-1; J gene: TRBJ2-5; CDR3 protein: CASSPAGRETQYF; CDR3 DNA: TGTGCCAGCAGCCCTGCAGGGAGGGAGACCCAGTACTTC
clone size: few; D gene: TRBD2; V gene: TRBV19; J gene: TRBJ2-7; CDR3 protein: CASSLGLAGVYDEQYF; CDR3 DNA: TGTGCCAGTAGTTTGGGACTAGCGGGAGTATACGACGAGCAGTACTTC
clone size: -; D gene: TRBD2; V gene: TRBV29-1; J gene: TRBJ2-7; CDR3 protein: CSAGEGLAYEQYF; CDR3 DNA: TGCAGCGCTGGGGAGGGGTTGGCCTACGAGCAGTACTTC
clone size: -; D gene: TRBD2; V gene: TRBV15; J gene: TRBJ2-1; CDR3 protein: CATRSASGGSRSYNEQFF; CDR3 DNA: TGTGCCACTAGATCGGCTAGCGGGGGTTCCCGCTCCTACAATGAGCAGTTCTTC
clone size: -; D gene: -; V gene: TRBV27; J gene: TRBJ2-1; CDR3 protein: CASSPDSSYNEQFF; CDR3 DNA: TGTGCCAGCAGTCCAGACAGTTCCTACAATGAGCAGTTCTTC
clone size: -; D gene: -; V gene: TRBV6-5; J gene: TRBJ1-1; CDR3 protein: CASSYSPVNTEAFF; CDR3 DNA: TGTGCCAGCAGTTACTCTCCGGTGAACACTGAAGCTTTCTTT
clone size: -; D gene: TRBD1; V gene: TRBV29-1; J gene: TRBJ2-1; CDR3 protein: CSASGQGINEQFF; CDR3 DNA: TGCAGCGCATCGGGACAGGGGATCAATGAGCAGTTCTTC
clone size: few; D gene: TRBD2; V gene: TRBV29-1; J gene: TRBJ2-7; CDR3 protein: CSVAGGSIYEQYF; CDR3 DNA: TGCAGCGTTGCCGGCGGGAGCATCTACGAGCAGTACTTC
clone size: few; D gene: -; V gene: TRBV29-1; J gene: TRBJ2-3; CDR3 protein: CSVEQTDTQYF; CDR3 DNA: TGCAGCGTTGAGCAGACAGATACGCAGTATTTT
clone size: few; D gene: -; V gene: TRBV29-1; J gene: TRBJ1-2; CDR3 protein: CSVEDVDGNYGYTF; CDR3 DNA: TGCAGCGTTGAAGATGTGGACGGGAACTATGGCTACACCTTC
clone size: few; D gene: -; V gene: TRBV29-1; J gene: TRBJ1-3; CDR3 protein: CSVGSLSGNTIYF; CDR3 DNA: TGCAGCGTTGGAAGTCTCTCTGGAAACACCATATATTTT
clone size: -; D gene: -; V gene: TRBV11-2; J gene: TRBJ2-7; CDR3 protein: CASSPGSGAYEQYF; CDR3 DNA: TGTGCCAGCAGCCCGGGGTCAGGGGCTTACGAGCAGTACTTC